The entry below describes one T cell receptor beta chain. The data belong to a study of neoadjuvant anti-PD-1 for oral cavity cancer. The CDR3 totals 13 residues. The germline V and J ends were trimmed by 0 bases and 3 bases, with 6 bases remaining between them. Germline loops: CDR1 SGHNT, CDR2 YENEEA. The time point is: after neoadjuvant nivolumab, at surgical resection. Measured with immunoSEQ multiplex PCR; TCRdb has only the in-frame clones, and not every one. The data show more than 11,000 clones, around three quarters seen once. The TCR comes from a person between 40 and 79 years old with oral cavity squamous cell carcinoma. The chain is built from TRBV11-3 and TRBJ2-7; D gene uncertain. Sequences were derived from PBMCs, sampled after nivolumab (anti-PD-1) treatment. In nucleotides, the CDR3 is TGTGCCAGCAGCTTAGATTCAGGCTACGAGCAGTACTTC. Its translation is CASSLDSGYEQYF. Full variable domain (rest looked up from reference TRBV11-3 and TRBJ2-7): EAGVVQSPRYKIIEKKQPVAFWCNPISGHNTLYWYLQNLGQGPELLIRYENEEAVDDSQLPKDRFSAERLKGVDSTLKIQPAELGDSAVYLCASSLDSGYEQYFGPGTRLTVT.